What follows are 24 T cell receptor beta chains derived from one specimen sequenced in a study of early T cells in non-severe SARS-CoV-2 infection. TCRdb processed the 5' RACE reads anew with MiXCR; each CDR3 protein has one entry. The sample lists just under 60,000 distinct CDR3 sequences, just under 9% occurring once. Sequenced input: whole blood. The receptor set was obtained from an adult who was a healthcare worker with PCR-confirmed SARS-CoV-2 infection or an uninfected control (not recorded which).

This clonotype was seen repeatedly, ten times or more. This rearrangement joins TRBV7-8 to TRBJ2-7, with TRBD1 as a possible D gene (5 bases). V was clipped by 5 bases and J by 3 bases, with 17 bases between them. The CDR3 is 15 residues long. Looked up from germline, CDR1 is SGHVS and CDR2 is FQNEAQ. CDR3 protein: CASSLNRFRDYEQYF. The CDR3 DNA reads TGTGCCAGCAGCCTTAACAGGTTCCGAGACTACGAGCAGTACTTC.

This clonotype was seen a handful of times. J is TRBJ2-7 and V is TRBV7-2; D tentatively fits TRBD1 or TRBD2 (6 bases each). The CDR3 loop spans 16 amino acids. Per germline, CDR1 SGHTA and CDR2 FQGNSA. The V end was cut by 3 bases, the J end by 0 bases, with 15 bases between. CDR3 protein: CASSFRPGADSYEQYF. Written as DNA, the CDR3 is TGTGCCAGCAGCTTTAGGCCGGGGGCAGACTCCTACGAGCAGTACTTC.

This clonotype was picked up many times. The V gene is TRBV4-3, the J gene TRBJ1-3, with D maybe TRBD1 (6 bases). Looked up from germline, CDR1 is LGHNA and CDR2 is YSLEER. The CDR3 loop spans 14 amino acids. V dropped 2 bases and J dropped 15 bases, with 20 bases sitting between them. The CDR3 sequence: CASSQRRTVPPSYF. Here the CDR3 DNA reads TGCGCCAGCAGCCAACGTCGGACAGTCCCACCGTCATATTTT.

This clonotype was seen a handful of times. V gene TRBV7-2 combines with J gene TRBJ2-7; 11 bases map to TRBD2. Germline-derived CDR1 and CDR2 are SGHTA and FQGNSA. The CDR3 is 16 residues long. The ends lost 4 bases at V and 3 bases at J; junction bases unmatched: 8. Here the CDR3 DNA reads TGTGCCAGCAGCTCCGCCCGCACTAGCGGGAGCTACGAGCAGTACTTC. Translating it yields CASSSARTSGSYEQYF.

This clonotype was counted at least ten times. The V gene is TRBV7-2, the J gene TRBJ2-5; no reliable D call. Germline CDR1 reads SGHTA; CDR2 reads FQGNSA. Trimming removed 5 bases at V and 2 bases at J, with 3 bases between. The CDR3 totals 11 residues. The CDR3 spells CASSIQETQYF. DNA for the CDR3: TGTGCCAGCAGCATACAAGAGACCCAGTACTTC. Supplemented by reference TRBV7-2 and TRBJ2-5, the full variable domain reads GAGVSQSPSNKVTEKGKDVELRCDPISGHTALYWYRQSLGQGLEFLIYFQGNSAPDKSGLPSDRFSAERTGGSVSTLTIQRTQQEDSAVYLCASSIQETQYFGPGTRLLVL.

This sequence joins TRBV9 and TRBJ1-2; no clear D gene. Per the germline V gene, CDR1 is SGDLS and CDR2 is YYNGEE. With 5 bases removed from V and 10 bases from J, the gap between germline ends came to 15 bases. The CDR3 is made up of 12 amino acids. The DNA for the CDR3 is TGTGCCAGCAGGGAACCCGCAGTTCTCTACACCTTC. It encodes CASREPAVLYTF.

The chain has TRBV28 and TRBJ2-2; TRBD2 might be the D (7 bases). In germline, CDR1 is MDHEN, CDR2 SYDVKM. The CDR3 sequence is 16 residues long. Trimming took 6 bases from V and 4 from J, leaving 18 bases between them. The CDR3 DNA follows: TGTGCCAGCAGCAGGCGGGGGCGGCCTTTCACCGGGGAGCTGTTTTTT. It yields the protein CASSRRGRPFTGELFF.

CDR3 coding DNA: TGTGCCAGCAGTTACGATGGGGGGGCGCGGAACAATCAGCCCCAGCATTTT. Residues: CASSYDGGARNNQPQHF. The chain carries TRBV6-6 and TRBJ1-5; D may be TRBD1 (6 bases). Germline V CDR1 and CDR2: MNHNY, SVGAGI (reference sequence). The germline V and J ends were trimmed by 2 bases and 3 bases, with 17 bases remaining between them. CDR3 length: 17 residues.

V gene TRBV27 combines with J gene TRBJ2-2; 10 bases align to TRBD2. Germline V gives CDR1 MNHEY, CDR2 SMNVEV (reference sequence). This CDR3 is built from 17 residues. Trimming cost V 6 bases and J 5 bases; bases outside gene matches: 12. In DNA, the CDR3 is TGTGCCAGCAGCTCCCCCCCGACTAGCGGGTCGACCGGGGAGCTGTTTTTT. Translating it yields CASSSPPTSGSTGELFF.

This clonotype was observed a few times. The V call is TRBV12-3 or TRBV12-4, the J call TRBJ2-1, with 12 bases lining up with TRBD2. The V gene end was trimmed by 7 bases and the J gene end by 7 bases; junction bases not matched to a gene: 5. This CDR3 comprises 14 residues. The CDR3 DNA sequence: TGTGCCAGCACTCCTAGCGGGAGGGGAAATGAGCAGTTCTTC. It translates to CASTPSGRGNEQFF.

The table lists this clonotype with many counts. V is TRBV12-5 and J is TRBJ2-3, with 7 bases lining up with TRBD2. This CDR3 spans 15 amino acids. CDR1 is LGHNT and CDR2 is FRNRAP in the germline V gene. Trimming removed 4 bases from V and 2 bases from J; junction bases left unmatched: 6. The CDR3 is CASGSSSGLTDTQYF. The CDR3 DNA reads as TGTGCTAGTGGTTCATCTAGCGGCCTCACAGATACGCAGTATTTT. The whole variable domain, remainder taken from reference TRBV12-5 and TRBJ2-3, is DARVTQTPRHKVTEMGQEVTMRCQPILGHNTVFWYRQTMMQGLELLAYFRNRAPLDDSGMPKDRFSAEMPDATLATLKIQPSEPRDSAVYFCASGSSSGLTDTQYFGPGTRLTVL.

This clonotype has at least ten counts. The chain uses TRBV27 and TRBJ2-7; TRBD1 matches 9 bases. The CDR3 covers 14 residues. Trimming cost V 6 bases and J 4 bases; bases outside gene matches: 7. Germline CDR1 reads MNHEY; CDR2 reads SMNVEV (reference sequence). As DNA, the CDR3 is TGTGCCAGCAGCGACGGACAGGGGCGTTACGAGCAGTACTTC. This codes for CASSDGQGRYEQYF.

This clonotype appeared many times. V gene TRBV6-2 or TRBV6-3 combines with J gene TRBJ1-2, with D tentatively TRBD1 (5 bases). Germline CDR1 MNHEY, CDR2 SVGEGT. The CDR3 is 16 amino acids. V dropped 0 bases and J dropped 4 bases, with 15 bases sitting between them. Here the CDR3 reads CASSYSTSDSSYGYTF. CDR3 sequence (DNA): TGTGCCAGCAGTTACTCGACGAGCGACAGTAGCTATGGCTACACCTTC.

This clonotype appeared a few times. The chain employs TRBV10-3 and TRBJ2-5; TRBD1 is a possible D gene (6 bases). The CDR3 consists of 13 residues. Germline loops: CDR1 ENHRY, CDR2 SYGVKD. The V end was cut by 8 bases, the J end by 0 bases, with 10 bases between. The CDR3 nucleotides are TGTGCCATCGGAGAGGGGGACCAAGAGACCCAGTACTTC. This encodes CAIGEGDQETQYF.

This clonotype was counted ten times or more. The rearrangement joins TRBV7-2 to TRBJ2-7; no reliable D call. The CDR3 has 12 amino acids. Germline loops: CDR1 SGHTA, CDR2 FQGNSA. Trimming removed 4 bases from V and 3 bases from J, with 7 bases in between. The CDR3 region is CASSSHVYEQYF. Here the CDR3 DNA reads TGTGCCAGCAGCTCTCACGTCTACGAGCAGTACTTC.

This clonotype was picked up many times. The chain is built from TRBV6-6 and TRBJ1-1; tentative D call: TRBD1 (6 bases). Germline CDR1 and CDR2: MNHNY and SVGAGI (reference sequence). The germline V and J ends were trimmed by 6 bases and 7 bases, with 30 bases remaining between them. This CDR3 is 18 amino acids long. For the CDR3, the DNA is TGTGCCAGCAGAAACCGGGACAACAGAATAGCGACGGAAAATGAAGCTTTCTTT. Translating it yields CASRNRDNRIATENEAFF.

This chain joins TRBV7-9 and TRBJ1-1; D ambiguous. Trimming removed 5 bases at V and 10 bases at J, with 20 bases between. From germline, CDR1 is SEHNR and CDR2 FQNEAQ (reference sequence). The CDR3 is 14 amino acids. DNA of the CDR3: TGTGCCAGCAGCCTCCCAAGTGATGGGTCTGGAGCTTTCTTT. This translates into CASSLPSDGSGAFF. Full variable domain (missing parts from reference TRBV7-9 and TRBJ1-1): DTGVSQNPRHKITKRGQNVTFRCDPISEHNRLYWYRQTLGQGPEFLTYFQNEAQLEKSRLLSDRFSAERPKGSFSTLEIQRTEQGDSAMYLCASSLPSDGSGAFFGQGTRLTVV.

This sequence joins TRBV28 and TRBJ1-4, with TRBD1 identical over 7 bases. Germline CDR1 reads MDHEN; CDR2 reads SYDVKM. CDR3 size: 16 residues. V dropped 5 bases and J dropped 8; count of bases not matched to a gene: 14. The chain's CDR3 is CASSPTPGQIGEKLFF. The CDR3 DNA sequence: TGTGCCAGCAGTCCCACCCCGGGACAGATAGGGGAAAAACTGTTTTTT.

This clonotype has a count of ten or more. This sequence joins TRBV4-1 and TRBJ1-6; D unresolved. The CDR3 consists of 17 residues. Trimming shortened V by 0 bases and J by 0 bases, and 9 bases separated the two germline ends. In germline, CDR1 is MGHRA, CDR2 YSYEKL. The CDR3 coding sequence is TGCGCCAGCAGCCAAGATAGAGCGAGCTCCTATAATTCACCCCTCCACTTT. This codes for CASSQDRASSYNSPLHF.

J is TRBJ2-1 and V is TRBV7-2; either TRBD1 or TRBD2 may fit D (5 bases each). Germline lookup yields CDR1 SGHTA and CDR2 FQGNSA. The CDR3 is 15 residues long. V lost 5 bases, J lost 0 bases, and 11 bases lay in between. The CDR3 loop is CASSRDGSSYNEQFF. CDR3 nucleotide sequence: TGTGCCAGCAGCAGGGACGGAAGCTCCTACAATGAGCAGTTCTTC.

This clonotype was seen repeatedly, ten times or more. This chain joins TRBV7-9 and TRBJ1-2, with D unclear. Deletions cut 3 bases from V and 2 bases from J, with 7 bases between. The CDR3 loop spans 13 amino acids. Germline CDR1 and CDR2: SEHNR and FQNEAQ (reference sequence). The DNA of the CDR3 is TGTGCCAGCAGCTTGGACGGGAACTATGGCTACACCTTC. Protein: CASSLDGNYGYTF.

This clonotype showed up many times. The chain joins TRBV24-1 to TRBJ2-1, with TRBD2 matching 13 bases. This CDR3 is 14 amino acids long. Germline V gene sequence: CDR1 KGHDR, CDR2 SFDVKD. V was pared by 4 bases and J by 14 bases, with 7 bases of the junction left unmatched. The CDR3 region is CATSEYGLAGEKFF. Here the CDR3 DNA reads TGTGCCACCAGTGAATACGGACTAGCGGGAGAAAAGTTCTTC.

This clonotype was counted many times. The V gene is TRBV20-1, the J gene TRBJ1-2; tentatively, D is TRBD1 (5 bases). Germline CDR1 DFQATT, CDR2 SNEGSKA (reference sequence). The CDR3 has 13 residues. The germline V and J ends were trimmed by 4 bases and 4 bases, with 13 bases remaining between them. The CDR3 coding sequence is TGCAGTGCTACGGAGAATGGGGCCTATGGCTACACCTTC. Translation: CSATENGAYGYTF.

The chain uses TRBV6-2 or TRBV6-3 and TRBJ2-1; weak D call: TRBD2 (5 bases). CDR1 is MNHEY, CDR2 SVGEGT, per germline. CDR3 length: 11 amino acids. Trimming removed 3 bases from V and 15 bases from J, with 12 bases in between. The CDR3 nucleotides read TGTGCCAGCAGTTATGAGGGCGGTCCGTTCTTC. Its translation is CASSYEGGPFF.